This passage covers 26 T cell receptor beta chains from one sample sequenced in a study of T cell repertoires in cytomegalovirus infection. TCRdb itself ran the reads through MiXCR, one entry per CDR3 protein. The sample shows around 230,000 distinct CDR3 sequences, about 38% of them seen only once. The antigens for these receptors are not known. This material consisted of CD8+ T cells from cultured PBMCs, taken from culture after CMV antigen stimulation. These receptor sequences come from a human donor in good health (CMV status not recorded). Some clones in this sample may be carry-over from other donors' samples.

This clonotype has only a few counts. V is TRBV7-2 and J is TRBJ2-7, with 9 nucleotides matching TRBD2. From germline, CDR1 is SGHTA and CDR2 FQGNSA. This CDR3 is 16 amino acids long. Trimming cost V 1 base and J 1 base; bases outside gene matches: 5. The CDR3 reads CASSLEGTSGSYEQYF. In nucleotides, the CDR3 is TGTGCCAGCAGCTTAGAAGGAACTAGCGGGTCCTACGAGCAGTACTTC. The variable domain in full, completed from reference TRBV7-2 and TRBJ2-7, reads GAGVSQSPSNKVTEKGKDVELRCDPISGHTALYWYRQSLGQGLEFLIYFQGNSAPDKSGLPSDRFSAERTGGSVSTLTIQRTQQEDSAVYLCASSLEGTSGSYEQYFGPGTRLTVT.

The rearrangement joins TRBV15 to TRBJ1-3, with a weak D call TRBD1 (6 bases). This CDR3 region has 17 residues. Trimming cost V 1 base and J 0 bases, with 13 bases left between them. Looked up from germline, CDR1 is LNHNV and CDR2 is YYDKDF (reference sequence). The CDR3 is CATSRGPRGPSGNTIYF. The CDR3 nucleotides read TGTGCCACCAGCAGAGGACCCAGGGGTCCCTCTGGAAACACCATATATTTT. The full variable domain, completed using reference TRBV15 and TRBJ1-3, is DAMVIQNPRYQVTQFGKPVTLSCSQTLNHNVMYWYQQKSSQAPKLLFHYYDKDFNNEADTPDNFQSRRPNTSFCFLDIRSPGLGDTAMYLCATSRGPRGPSGNTIYFGEGSWLTVV.

This clonotype occurred a few times. This sequence joins TRBV7-9 and TRBJ1-2; D not resolved. Germline V lookup: CDR1 SEHNR, CDR2 FQNEAQ (reference sequence). This CDR3 is 13 amino acids long. V lost 5 bases, J lost 5 bases, and 12 bases lay in between. The CDR3 region has the DNA TGTGCCAGCAGCGTCGGAGCCCGGTATGGCTACACCTTC. This sequence encodes CASSVGARYGYTF.

The CDR3 DNA reads as TGTGCCAGTAGTATCCAGGGGCAGCAGAATGAGCAGTTCTTC. This sequence encodes CASSIQGQQNEQFF. The chain has TRBV19 and TRBJ2-1; TRBD1 might be the D (6 bases). The germline gives CDR1 LNHDA, CDR2 SQIVND (reference sequence). V lost 3 bases and J 7 bases, leaving 13 bases between the germline ends. The CDR3 is 14 residues long. The whole variable domain, remainder taken from reference TRBV19 and TRBJ2-1, is DGGITQSPKYLFRKEGQNVTLSCEQNLNHDAMYWYRQDPGQGLRLIYYSQIVNDFQKGDIAEGYSVSREKKESFPLTVTSAQKNPTAFYLCASSIQGQQNEQFFGPGTRLTVL.

V is TRBV29-1 and J is TRBJ2-7; D uncertain. Germline CDR1 SQVTM, CDR2 ANQGSEA. V lost 3 bases to trimming and J lost 0 bases, with 12 bases between them. The CDR3 totals 14 residues. In nucleotides, the CDR3 is TGCAGCGTTGAGAGGCCAGGCAGCTCCTACGAGCAGTACTTC. This encodes CSVERPGSSYEQYF.

CDR3 sequence reads: CASSLGFGQIYEQYF. The DNA of the CDR3 is TGTGCCAGCAGTTTAGGTTTCGGACAGATCTACGAGCAGTACTTC. V usage is TRBV27 and J usage is TRBJ2-7, with a weak D call TRBD1 (6 bases). This CDR3 has 15 residues. CDR1 MNHEY and CDR2 SMNVEV come from the germline V gene (reference sequence). Trimming took off 2 bases at V and 3 bases at J, with 14 bases between the two ends.

The chain employs TRBV12-5 and TRBJ2-1, with 9 bases lining up with TRBD2. The CDR3 spans 14 residues. The ends lost 7 bases at V and 4 bases at J; junction bases unmatched: 5. The V gene's germline CDR1 is LGHNT and CDR2 FRNRAP. In nucleotides, the CDR3 is TGTGCTAGTGCCTTAGCGGGGGTTTACAATGAGCAGTTCTTC. Amino acids: CASALAGVYNEQFF.

This chain uses TRBV13 with TRBJ1-2; TRBD1 matches 9 bases. Germline CDR1 is PRHDT and CDR2 is FYEKMQ (reference sequence). This CDR3 is built from 14 residues. J was trimmed by 8 bases and V by 4 bases; bases with no gene match: 8. The CDR3 bases are TGTGCCAGCAGCTCGAGGGACAGGGTTGACGGCTACACCTTC. The encoded protein is CASSSRDRVDGYTF.

In this sample, this clonotype turned up a few times. The CDR3 coding sequence is TGTGCCAGCAGCTTCGGGTCTCTCCCCTTGGAGACCCAGTACTTC. It codes for CASSFGSLPLETQYF. The chain has TRBV7-8 and TRBJ2-5, with D hard to call. With 3 bases removed from V and 5 bases from J, the gap between germline ends came to 16 bases. The germline gives CDR1 SGHVS, CDR2 FQNEAQ. The CDR3 is 15 amino acids.

This chain joins TRBV19 and TRBJ2-1, with a weak D call TRBD1 (5 bases). The germline V and J ends were trimmed by 1 base and 8 bases, with 30 bases remaining between them. CDR1 LNHDA and CDR2 SQIVND come from the germline V gene (reference sequence). The CDR3 covers 20 residues. CDR3 amino acids: CASSIVFWGLKGRDSDEQFF. As DNA, the CDR3 is TGTGCCAGTAGTATAGTCTTTTGGGGCCTTAAGGGCAGGGATAGTGATGAGCAGTTCTTC.

The chain recombines TRBV27 with TRBJ1-5; D is ambiguous. Germline loops: CDR1 MNHEY, CDR2 SMNVEV (reference sequence). V lost 6 bases and J lost 7, with 16 bases in between. The CDR3 runs to 14 residues. Here the CDR3 reads CASSPVGRRQPQHF. The CDR3 nucleotides are TGTGCCAGCAGCCCGGTGGGCAGGAGGCAGCCCCAGCATTTT.

The chain is built from TRBV7-3 and TRBJ2-7; the D call may be TRBD1 or TRBD2 (6 bases each). Per germline, CDR1 SGHTA and CDR2 FQGTGA. V dropped 5 bases and J dropped 4 bases, with 18 bases sitting between them. This CDR3 region has 15 residues. The CDR3 nucleotides are TGTGCCAGCAGCCTGAACGGGGGCCCTAAATACGAGCAGTACTTC. It specifies CASSLNGGPKYEQYF.

V and J are TRBV27 and TRBJ2-7; 9 bases are shared with TRBD1. Germline CDR1 and CDR2: MNHEY and SMNVEV (reference sequence). The CDR3 covers 15 residues. The V gene end was trimmed by 6 bases and the J gene end by 2 bases; junction bases not matched to a gene: 8. The CDR3: CASRLRDRATYEQYF. The DNA for the CDR3 is TGTGCCAGCAGGCTCCGGGACAGGGCCACCTACGAGCAGTACTTC.

This clonotype came up once. This chain uses TRBV7-6 with TRBJ2-7; the D gene is possibly TRBD1 (6 bases). Germline lookup yields CDR1 SGHVS and CDR2 FNYEAQ. With 3 bases removed from V and 5 bases from J, the gap between germline ends came to 8 bases. The CDR3 covers 12 residues. CDR3 loop: CASSFEGDEQYF. The CDR3, as DNA: TGTGCCAGCAGCTTTGAGGGGGACGAGCAGTACTTC. The full variable domain, its missing parts supplied by reference TRBV7-6 and TRBJ2-7, is GAGVSQSPRYKVTKRGQDVALRCDPISGHVSLYWYRQALGQGPEFLTYFNYEAQQDKSGLPNDRFSAERPEGSISTLTIQRTEQRDSAMYRCASSFEGDEQYFGPGTRLTVT.

This sequence joins TRBV6-1 and TRBJ1-5; TRBD1 matches at 7 bases. Germline values: CDR1 MNHNS, CDR2 SASEGT. V lost 5 bases, J lost 6 bases, and 13 bases stayed unmatched. The CDR3 has 16 residues. CDR3 nucleotide sequence: TGTGCCAGCAGTCACACAGGGGAAGTACTGGGTCAGCCCCAGCATTTT. Amino acids: CASSHTGEVLGQPQHF.

This clonotype turned up a few times. The chain carries TRBV7-9 and TRBJ2-3; 7 nucleotides agree with TRBD1. V dropped 7 bases and J dropped 2; count of bases not matched to a gene: 12. This CDR3 is 16 amino acids long. Germline loops: CDR1 SEHNR, CDR2 FQNEAQ (reference sequence). The CDR3 nucleotides are TGTGCCAGCACCCCTAGGACAGGCTCGACCACAGATACGCAGTATTTT. This codes for CASTPRTGSTTDTQYF. The variable domain in full, completed from reference TRBV7-9 and TRBJ2-3, reads DTGVSQNPRHKITKRGQNVTFRCDPISEHNRLYWYRQTLGQGPEFLTYFQNEAQLEKSRLLSDRFSAERPKGSFSTLEIQRTEQGDSAMYLCASTPRTGSTTDTQYFGPGTRLTVL.

In its sample, this clonotype was seen a few times. V and J are TRBV2 and TRBJ1-3; D perhaps matches TRBD1 (6 bases). CDR1 SNHLY and CDR2 FYNNEI come from the germline V gene. Trimming took 6 bases from V and 4 from J, leaving 16 bases between them. There are 15 residues in the CDR3. The CDR3 is CASSQGQLEGNTIYF. In nucleotides, the CDR3 is TGTGCCAGCAGCCAGGGGCAATTGGAGGGAAACACCATATATTTT.

The chain is built from TRBV7-9 and TRBJ2-5, with D possibly being TRBD1 (5 bases). The V end was cut by 9 bases, the J end by 1 base, with 24 bases between. This CDR3 region has 17 residues. The germline gives CDR1 SEHNR, CDR2 FQNEAQ (reference sequence). The CDR3 DNA reads TGTGCCAGTTCCCTTGGTGCAGGGATAGCCCCCCAAGAGACCCAGTACTTC. This gives the protein CASSLGAGIAPQETQYF.

There are a few counts of this clonotype. The CDR3 region is CASSSGGQYNEQFF. In DNA, the CDR3 is TGTGCCAGCAGCTCCGGGGGACAGTACAATGAGCAGTTCTTC. The rearrangement links TRBV7-2 to TRBJ2-1, with a possible D match to TRBD1 (7 bases). Germline V gene sequence: CDR1 SGHTA, CDR2 FQGNSA. The V end was cut by 4 bases, the J end by 4 bases, with 11 bases between. The CDR3 spans 14 residues.

The chain combines TRBV10-2 with TRBJ1-1; D gene uncertain. V shed 2 bases and J shed 1 base, with 8 bases lying between them. This CDR3 comprises 14 residues. From germline, CDR1 is WSHSY and CDR2 SAAADI. The CDR3 region is CASSEASPNTEAFF. CDR3 nucleotides: TGCGCCAGCAGTGAGGCCAGCCCGAACACTGAAGCTTTCTTT.

The chain uses TRBV7-9 and TRBJ2-3; 9 bases agree with TRBD2. CDR1 is SEHNR, CDR2 FQNEAQ, per germline (reference sequence). The CDR3 sequence is 16 residues long. The V and J ends lost 5 bases and 1 base, in that order; junction bases with no gene match: 7. The CDR3 region is CASSPPQRGGTDTQYF. The CDR3 DNA is TGTGCCAGCAGCCCCCCCCAGCGGGGGGGCACAGATACGCAGTATTTT.

This clonotype was observed a single time. The rearrangement uses TRBV11-2 and TRBJ2-3; 9 bases are shared with TRBD1. V was pared by 1 base and J by 5 bases, with 7 bases of the junction left unmatched. This CDR3 spans 16 amino acids. The germline CDR1 and CDR2 sequences are SGHAT and FQNNGV. The CDR3 region is CASSLAPGTGLDTQYF. The CDR3 DNA sequence: TGTGCCAGCAGCTTAGCCCCCGGGACAGGGTTAGATACGCAGTATTTT. Using reference TRBV11-2 and TRBJ2-3 for the parts outside the CDR3, the full variable domain is EAGVAQSPRYKIIEKRQSVAFWCNPISGHATLYWYQQILGQGPKLLIQFQNNGVVDDSQLPKDRFSAERLKGVDSTLKIQPAKLEDSAVYLCASSLAPGTGLDTQYFGPGTRLTVL.

J is TRBJ2-5 and V is TRBV6-2 or TRBV6-3; 12 bases map to TRBD2. The CDR3 is made up of 15 amino acids. Germline V gene lookup returns CDR1 MNHEY and CDR2 SVGEGT. The V and J ends lost 5 bases and 2 bases, in that order; junction bases with no gene match: 3. CDR3 sequence reads: CASSRLAGVQETQYF. The CDR3, as DNA: TGTGCCAGCAGTCGACTAGCGGGGGTGCAAGAGACCCAGTACTTC.

This clonotype turned up a few times. The chain is built from TRBV20-1 and TRBJ2-7, with 9 bases aligning to TRBD1. The germline gives CDR1 DFQATT, CDR2 SNEGSKA (reference sequence). The CDR3 extends over 17 amino acids. J was trimmed by 4 bases and V by 0 bases; bases with no gene match: 13. The CDR3 DNA is TGCAGTGCTAGAGATTGGAATCTGGACAGGGGTGGTTACGAGCAGTACTTC. This encodes CSARDWNLDRGGYEQYF.

V is TRBV9 and J is TRBJ2-7, with TRBD1 as a possible D gene (6 bases). CDR1 and CDR2 (germline): SGDLS, YYNGEE. Trimming took 3 bases from V and 2 from J, leaving 15 bases between them. CDR3 size: 15 residues. The CDR3 region has the DNA TGTGCCAGCAGCGCAAATCCCGGGACACCCTACGAGCAGTACTTC. Encoded protein: CASSANPGTPYEQYF.

This clonotype appeared a few times. V gene TRBV7-6 combines with J gene TRBJ2-7; D is perhaps TRBD2 (6 bases). The V and J ends lost 2 bases and 3 bases respectively, with 14 bases between them. The CDR3 is 15 residues long. Germline V gene data show CDR1 as SGHVS and CDR2 as FNYEAQ. For the CDR3, the DNA is TGTGCCAGCAGCTTAAGCGGACTACAATTCTACGAGCAGTACTTC. Amino acid sequence: CASSLSGLQFYEQYF.